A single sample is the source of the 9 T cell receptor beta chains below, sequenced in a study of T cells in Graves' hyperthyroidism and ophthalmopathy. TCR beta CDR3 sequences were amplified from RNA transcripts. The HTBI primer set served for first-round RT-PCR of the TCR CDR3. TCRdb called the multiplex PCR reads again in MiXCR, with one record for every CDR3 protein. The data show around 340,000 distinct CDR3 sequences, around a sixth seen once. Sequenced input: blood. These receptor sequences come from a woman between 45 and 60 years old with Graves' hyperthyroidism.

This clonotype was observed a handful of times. Here the CDR3 DNA reads TGTGCCACCAAAGACGGGGGGGGCGGGCAGCCCCAGCATTTT. It encodes CATKDGGGGQPQHF. The genes are TRBV6-1 and TRBJ1-5, with D possibly being TRBD1 (6 bases). V dropped 10 bases and J dropped 7 bases, with 20 bases sitting between them. The germline gives CDR1 MNHNS, CDR2 SASEGT. The CDR3 extends over 14 amino acids.

CDR3 coding DNA: TGTGCCAGTAACTCTGGGACTGAATATTCACCCCTCCACTTT. Translated: CASNSGTEYSPLHF. The chain recombines TRBV19 with TRBJ1-6; perhaps TRBD1 as D (5 bases). With 7 bases removed from V and 8 bases from J, the gap between germline ends came to 15 bases. Germline-derived CDR1 and CDR2 are LNHDA and SQIVND (reference sequence). This CDR3 is built from 14 residues.

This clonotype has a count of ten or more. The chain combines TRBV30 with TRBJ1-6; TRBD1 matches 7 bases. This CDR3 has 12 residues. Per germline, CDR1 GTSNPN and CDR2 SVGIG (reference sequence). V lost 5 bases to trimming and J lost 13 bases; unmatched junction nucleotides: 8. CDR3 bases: TGTGCCTGGGGCCGGGACAGTCAGCCCCTCCACTTT. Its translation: CAWGRDSQPLHF.

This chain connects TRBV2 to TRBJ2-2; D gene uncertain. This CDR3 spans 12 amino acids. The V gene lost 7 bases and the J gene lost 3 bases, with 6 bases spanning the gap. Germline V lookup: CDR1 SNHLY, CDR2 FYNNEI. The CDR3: CASKPDTGELFF. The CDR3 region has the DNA TGTGCCAGCAAACCCGACACCGGGGAGCTGTTTTTT.

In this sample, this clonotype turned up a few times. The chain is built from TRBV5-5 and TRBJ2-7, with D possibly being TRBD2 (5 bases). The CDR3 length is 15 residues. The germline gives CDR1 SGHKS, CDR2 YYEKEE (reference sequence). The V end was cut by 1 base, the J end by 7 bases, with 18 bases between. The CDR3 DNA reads TGTGCCAGCAGCTTGTACTGGACGGAGGCTTTGGAGCAGTACTTC. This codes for CASSLYWTEALEQYF. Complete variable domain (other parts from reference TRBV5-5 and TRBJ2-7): DAGVTQSPTHLIKTRGQQVTLRCSPISGHKSVSWYQQVLGQGPQFIFQYYEKEERGRGNFPDRFSARQFPNYSSELNVNALLLGDSALYLCASSLYWTEALEQYFGPGTRLTVT.

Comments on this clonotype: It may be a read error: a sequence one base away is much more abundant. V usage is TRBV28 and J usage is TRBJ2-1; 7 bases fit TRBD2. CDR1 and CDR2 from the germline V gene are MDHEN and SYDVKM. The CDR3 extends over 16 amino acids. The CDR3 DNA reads TGTGCCAGCAGCCACCAAGCGGGACGCTCCTACAATGGGCAGTTCTTC. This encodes CASSHQAGRSYNGQFF.

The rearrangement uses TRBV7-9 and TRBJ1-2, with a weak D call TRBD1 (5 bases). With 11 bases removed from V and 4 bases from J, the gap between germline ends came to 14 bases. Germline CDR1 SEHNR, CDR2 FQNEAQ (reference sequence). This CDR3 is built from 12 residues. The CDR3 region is CAEGEGTYGYTF. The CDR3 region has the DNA TGTGCCGAGGGAGAGGGGACCTATGGCTACACCTTC. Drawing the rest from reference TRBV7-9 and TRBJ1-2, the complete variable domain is DTGVSQNPRHKITKRGQNVTFRCDPISEHNRLYWYRQTLGQGPEFLTYFQNEAQLEKSRLLSDRFSAERPKGSFSTLEIQRTEQGDSAMYLCAEGEGTYGYTFGSGTRLTVV.

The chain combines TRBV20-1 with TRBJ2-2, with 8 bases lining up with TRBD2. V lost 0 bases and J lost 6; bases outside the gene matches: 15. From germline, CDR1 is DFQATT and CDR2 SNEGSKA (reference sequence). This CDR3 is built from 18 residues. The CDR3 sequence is CSARDYLSGKSSAGELFF. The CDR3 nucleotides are TGCAGTGCTAGAGATTATCTTAGCGGGAAGAGCAGCGCCGGGGAGCTGTTTTTT.

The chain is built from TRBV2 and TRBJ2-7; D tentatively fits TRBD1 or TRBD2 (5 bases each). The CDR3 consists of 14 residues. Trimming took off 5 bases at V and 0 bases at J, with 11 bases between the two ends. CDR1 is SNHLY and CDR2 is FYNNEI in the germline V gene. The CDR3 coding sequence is TGTGCCAGCAGTCCCGGGGCGGTCTCCTACGAGCAGTACGTC. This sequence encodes CASSPGAVSYEQYV.